This is a list of T cell receptor beta chains from one sample in a study of T cells after posttransplantation cyclophosphamide. TCRdb's copy holds only in-frame clones and misses some; the assay was immunoSEQ multiplex PCR. The sample contains 20,000 to 30,000 clones, none occurring once; around 1.5% lies in the top ten. The sample consisted of PBMCs. These receptors came from a man aged 45-65 years in good health, CMV-negative, and a related stem cell transplant donor. The CDR3 runs from the conserved cysteine through the conserved F or W. A D gene is named only where the DNA matches it firmly. Each size is how often the clone was seen (once, few, many) or a class if it is expanded.

TRBD1 | many | TRBJ1-2 | TRBV6-1 | CASSRGTGVIYGYTF | TGTGCCAGCAGTAGAGGGACAGGGGTTATCTATGGCTACACCTTC
NA | many | TRBJ1-4 | TRBV9 | CASCAGLDEKLFF | TGTGCCAGCTGTGCAGGGTTAGATGAAAAACTGTTTTTT
NA | few | TRBJ2-7 | TRBV18 | CASSPPTRAPYEQYF | TGTGCCAGCTCACCACCGACTAGGGCCCCCTACGAGCAGTACTTC
NA | many | TRBJ1-4 | TRBV9 | CASTGDGEKLFF | TGTGCCAGCACAGGCGACGGTGAAAAACTGTTTTTT
TRBD1 | many | TRBJ2-5 | TRBV5-1 | CASSPGTGGETQYF | TGCGCCAGCAGCCCCGGGACAGGGGGGGAGACCCAGTACTTC
TRBD1 | many | TRBJ2-3 | TRBV11-2 | CASSLAPRQGTSTDTQYF | TGTGCCAGCAGCTTAGCCCCTAGACAGGGGACTAGCACAGATACGCAGTATTTT
TRBD1 | many | TRBJ1-5 | TRBV11-2 | CASDTDRGDSQPQHF | TGTGCCAGTGATACAGACAGGGGGGATAGTCAGCCCCAGCATTTT
TRBD1 | many | TRBJ2-1 | TRBV5-4 | CASSSPPGQGSYNEQFF | TGTGCCAGCAGCTCCCCCCCGGGACAGGGTTCCTACAATGAGCAGTTCTTC
TRBD1 | many | TRBJ2-3 | TRBV30 | CAWSGGQGTDTQYF | TGTGCCTGGAGTGGGGGACAGGGGACAGATACGCAGTATTTT
TRBD2 | many | TRBJ2-1 | TRBV7-3 | CASRTRTSGMGDEQFF | TGTGCCAGCAGAACCCGGACTAGCGGGATGGGAGATGAGCAGTTCTTC
NA | many | TRBJ1-4 | TRBV5-1 | CASSQGLGNEKLFF | TGCGCCAGCAGCCAGGGGTTGGGTAATGAAAAACTGTTTTTT
NA | many | TRBJ2-5 | TRBV6-6 | CASSYSSGQETQYF | TGTGCCAGCAGTTACTCGTCGGGACAAGAGACCCAGTACTTC
TRBD1 | many | TRBJ2-7 | TRBV19 | CASSMGPGQGLGEQYF | TGTGCCAGTAGTATGGGCCCGGGACAGGGGTTGGGCGAGCAGTACTTC
TRBD1 | many | TRBJ1-2 | TRBV28 | CASSPGGSYGYTF | TGTGCCAGCAGCCCAGGGGGAAGCTATGGCTACACCTTC
TRBD1 | many | TRBJ1-6 | TRBV7-9 | CASTRDRNNSPLHF | TGTGCCAGCACCCGGGACAGAAATAATTCACCCCTCCACTTT
NA | many | TRBJ1-2 | TRBV6-4 | CASRIRENGYTF | TGTGCCAGCAGGATCAGGGAAAATGGCTACACCTTC
TRBD1 | few | TRBJ1-6 | TRBV5-1 | CASSDRDRTYNSPLHF | TGCGCCAGCAGCGATCGGGACAGGACCTATAATTCACCCCTCCACTTT
NA | many | TRBJ1-1 | TRBV10-3 | CAISRQQNTEAFF | TGTGCCATCAGCCGACAGCAGAACACTGAAGCTTTCTTT
TRBD2 | many | TRBJ2-1 | TRBV18 | CASSPIPGLAGGPLYVEQFF | TGTGCCAGCTCACCGATCCCTGGACTAGCGGGAGGGCCTTTATACGTTGAGCAGTTCTTC
TRBD2 | many | TRBJ2-7 | TRBV30 | CAWSGSGIEQYF | TGTGCCTGGAGCGGGAGCGGGATCGAGCAGTACTTC
TRBD1 | few | TRBJ1-5 | TRBV6-6 | CASSTRTGGNQPQHF | TGTGCCAGCAGTACACGGACAGGGGGCAATCAGCCCCAGCATTTT
NA | many | TRBJ1-1 | TRBV6-5 | CASSYLGPTEAFF | TGTGCCAGCAGTTATCTAGGCCCTACTGAAGCTTTCTTT
NA | many | TRBJ1-2 | TRBV19 | CASSTGVQGFYGYTF | TGTGCCAGTAGTACCGGTGTTCAGGGTTTCTATGGCTACACCTTC
NA | many | TRBJ1-1 | TRBV5-1 | CASSFQGEAFF | TGCGCCAGCAGCTTTCAGGGAGAAGCTTTCTTT
NA | many | TRBJ2-7 | TRBV18 | CASSPPTRAPYEQYF | TGTGCCAGCTCACCACCGACTAGGGCCCCCTACGAGCAGTACTTC
TRBD1 | many | TRBJ2-5 | TRBV18 | CASSPLRGETQYF | TGTGCCAGCTCACCACTCAGGGGGGAGACCCAGTACTTC
TRBD2 | many | TRBJ2-1 | TRBV6-5 | CASSYRGLAGGNEQFF | TGTGCCAGCAGTTACCGGGGACTAGCGGGGGGCAATGAGCAGTTCTTC
NA | many | TRBJ1-1 | TRBV29-1 | CSVFTNRGNTEAFF | TGCAGCGTTTTTACTAACCGGGGGAACACTGAAGCTTTCTTT
NA | many | TRBJ2-5 | TRBV7-2 | CASSLQSAEQETQYF | TGTGCCAGCAGCTTACAAAGTGCGGAACAAGAGACCCAGTACTTC